Presented here are 22 T cell receptor beta chains from one specimen sequenced in a study of blood T cell repertoires in COVID-19. TCRdb's copy holds only in-frame clones and misses some; the assay was immunoSEQ multiplex PCR. The sample includes about 240,000 clones, around 89% of them seen just once. Source material: PBMCs or T cells enriched from blood (not recorded which). The receptors shown here come from a woman younger than 45 who had recovered from COVID-19.

This sequence joins TRBV7-2 and TRBJ1-1; 10 bases align to TRBD1. Germline CDR1 is SGHTA and CDR2 is FQGNSA. The trim removed 5 bases at V and 4 bases at J, leaving 13 bases unmatched. This CDR3 region has 17 residues. CDR3 DNA sequence: TGTGCCAGCAGCCCCCTTAGACAGGGGGCCGGGGTCACTGAAGCTTTCTTT. It translates to CASSPLRQGAGVTEAFF.

This clone occurred once. The chain is built from TRBV5-1 and TRBJ1-2; D remains unclear. V lost 4 bases and J lost 5, with 15 bases in between. CDR1 SGHRS and CDR2 YFSETQ come from the germline V gene. The CDR3 length is 14 residues. In DNA form, the CDR3 reads TGCGCCAGCAGCAATCCCTCTACCGATTATGGCTACACCTTC. This codes for CASSNPSTDYGYTF.

The chain has TRBV15 and TRBJ2-7; 10 bases are shared with TRBD2. Germline V lookup: CDR1 LNHNV, CDR2 YYDKDF (reference sequence). The J segment lost 0 bases and the V segment lost 0 bases, leaving 8 bases of the junction unmatched. The CDR3 contains 18 residues. CDR3 region: CATSRDSGRAMSSYEQYF. The CDR3 bases are TGTGCCACCAGCAGAGACAGCGGGAGGGCCATGAGCTCCTACGAGCAGTACTTC.

The chain is built from TRBV3-1 (or the pseudogene TRBV3-2) and TRBJ1-1; TRBD1 is a possible D gene (6 bases). The germline V gene encodes CDR1 LGHDT and CDR2 YNNKEL (reference sequence). Between the trimmed V and J ends, which lost 5 bases and 3 bases, there was a span of 10 bases. This CDR3 has 13 residues. In DNA form, the CDR3 reads TGTGCCAGCAGCTTCAAGGGGGACACTGAAGCTTTCTTT. This codes for CASSFKGDTEAFF.

This chain links TRBV15 with TRBJ1-1; no clear D gene. Trimming took 0 bases from V and 0 from J, leaving 5 bases between them. Germline V gene data show CDR1 as LNHNV and CDR2 as YYDKDF (reference sequence). CDR3 length equals 14 residues. The DNA of the CDR3 is TGTGCCACCAGCAGAGATAACATGAACACTGAAGCTTTCTTT. Residues: CATSRDNMNTEAFF. Complete variable domain (other parts from reference TRBV15 and TRBJ1-1): DAMVIQNPRYQVTQFGKPVTLSCSQTLNHNVMYWYQQKSSQAPKLLFHYYDKDFNNEADTPDNFQSRRPNTSFCFLDIRSPGLGDTAMYLCATSRDNMNTEAFFGQGTRLTVV.

The chain has TRBV19 and TRBJ2-1; 12 bases align to TRBD1. Losses at the gene ends were 4 bases for V and 8 bases for J; bases not matched to a gene: 9. The CDR3 is 16 residues long. The germline gives CDR1 LNHDA, CDR2 SQIVND (reference sequence). The CDR3 coding sequence is TGTGCCAGTAGTAATGAAGGGACAGGGGGCTGGGATGAGCAGTTCTTC. Its translation: CASSNEGTGGWDEQFF.

The V and J genes are TRBV5-4 and TRBJ1-6; TRBD1 agrees at 11 bases. The CDR3 is made up of 16 amino acids. The V and J ends lost 4 bases and 6 bases, in that order; junction bases with no gene match: 6. CDR1 and CDR2 (germline): SGHNT, YYREEE (reference sequence). CDR3 DNA: TGTGCCAGCAGCCTCCCCGGGACAGGGGGTAATTCACCCCTCCACTTT. This translates into CASSLPGTGGNSPLHF.

The chain links TRBV12-3 or TRBV12-4 to TRBJ2-7, with D unclear. The CDR3 sequence is 13 residues long. The V and J ends lost 3 bases and 7 bases respectively, with 13 bases between them. This chain's CDR3 is CASSFSRRREQYF. CDR3 nucleotides: TGTGCCAGCAGTTTTTCCCGACGGCGGGAGCAGTACTTC.

The rearrangement joins TRBV7-6 to TRBJ2-7, with D uncertain. Trimming took off 0 bases at V and 4 bases at J, with 4 bases between the two ends. The V gene's germline CDR1 is SGHVS and CDR2 FNYEAQ. The CDR3 has 12 amino acids. The CDR3 coding sequence is TGTGCCAGCAGCTTAGCTCCTTACGAGCAGTACTTC. Residues: CASSLAPYEQYF.

The V and J genes are TRBV9 and TRBJ1-4; TRBD1 might be the D (6 bases). Trimming cost V 4 bases and J 5 bases, with 21 bases left between them. CDR1 SGDLS and CDR2 YYNGEE come from the germline V gene. There are 17 residues in the CDR3. This chain's CDR3 is CASSRTPAGGGNEKLFF. The CDR3 DNA is TGTGCCAGCAGCCGGACACCTGCGGGAGGGGGGAATGAAAAACTGTTTTTT.

This chain connects TRBV11-2 to TRBJ2-7; 13 bases map to TRBD2. V trimming: 6 bases; J trimming: 0 bases; junction bases outside the gene matches: 2. Germline CDR1 SGHAT, CDR2 FQNNGV. The CDR3 runs to 15 residues. The CDR3 loop reads CASRTSGGSSYEQYF. For the CDR3, the DNA is TGTGCCAGCAGGACTAGCGGGGGGAGCTCCTACGAGCAGTACTTC.

This clone has only one observation. This chain uses TRBV27 with TRBJ2-7; possible D gene TRBD2, 6 bases. V lost 6 bases to trimming and J lost 3 bases, with 18 bases between them. The CDR3 has 15 residues. The germline gives CDR1 MNHEY, CDR2 SMNVEV (reference sequence). The DNA for the CDR3 is TGTGCCAGCAGCCTGAGGAGCGGGCACATCTACGAGCAGTACTTC. It yields the protein CASSLRSGHIYEQYF.

V is TRBV28 and J is TRBJ2-1; 9 bases map to TRBD2. CDR1 is MDHEN, CDR2 SYDVKM, per germline. The junction had 3 bases not matched to a gene; V was cut back by 6 bases and J by 6 bases. This CDR3 comprises 13 residues. The CDR3 sequence is CASRLAGFNEQFF. Written as DNA, the CDR3 is TGTGCCAGCAGGCTAGCGGGATTCAATGAGCAGTTCTTC.

This clone was detected only once. The rearrangement joins TRBV7-2 to TRBJ2-1, with a weak D call TRBD2 (6 bases). The CDR3 consists of 15 residues. Germline V gene sequence: CDR1 SGHTA, CDR2 FQGNSA. The V gene lost 1 base and the J gene lost 0 bases, with 7 bases spanning the gap. Here the CDR3 DNA reads TGTGCCAGCAGCTTAGACGGGAGCTCCTACAATGAGCAGTTCTTC. Residues: CASSLDGSSYNEQFF.

Details on this clone: A junction boundary mismatches the germline segment, possibly from a read error. The V call is TRBV3-1 (or the pseudogene TRBV3-2), the J call TRBJ2-1; 10 bases map to TRBD2. The V gene's germline CDR1 is LGHDT and CDR2 YNNKEL (reference sequence). The CDR3 has 18 amino acids. This CDR3 reads CASSQDYSSGRSFNEQFF. The CDR3 DNA reads as TGTGCCAGCAGCCAAGATTACAGTAGCGGGAGGTCCTTCAATGAGCAGTTCTTC.

The chain is built from TRBV9 and TRBJ1-5; D is unresolved. V shed 3 bases and J shed 6 bases, with 10 bases lying between them. The CDR3 consists of 13 residues. Germline CDR1 SGDLS, CDR2 YYNGEE. This CDR3 reads CASSGGPSQPQHF. The CDR3 bases are TGTGCCAGCAGCGGAGGCCCCAGTCAGCCCCAGCATTTT.

V usage is TRBV19 and J usage is TRBJ1-5; TRBD1 might be the D (5 bases). V was clipped by 6 bases and J by 0 bases, with 21 bases between them. Per germline, CDR1 LNHDA and CDR2 SQIVND (reference sequence). The CDR3 runs to 18 residues. DNA of the CDR3: TGTGCCAGTAGCACAGGCGCCACCTTAATTTATAGCAATCAGCCCCAGCATTTT. This encodes CASSTGATLIYSNQPQHF.

The rearrangement uses TRBV29-1 and TRBJ1-1; D is ambiguous. Germline lookup yields CDR1 SQVTM and CDR2 ANQGSEA. The V end lost 3 bases, the J end lost 0 bases, and 17 bases lay between the germline ends. The CDR3 totals 16 residues. The DNA for the CDR3 is TGCAGCGTTGATGAGGGAGCCAGGAAGATGAACACTGAAGCTTTCTTT. It codes for CSVDEGARKMNTEAFF.

V is TRBV19 and J is TRBJ1-5; D ambiguous. The ends were cut back, 7 bases at V and 4 bases at J, with 14 bases in the middle. This CDR3 is 14 amino acids long. Germline V lookup: CDR1 LNHDA, CDR2 SQIVND (reference sequence). The CDR3 DNA sequence: TGTGCCAGTATCGGCCGGGGAGGGAATCAGCCCCAGCATTTT. Translated: CASIGRGGNQPQHF.

On this clone itself: The sample contains more than one DNA sequence encoding this CDR3. The chain uses TRBV9 and TRBJ2-1, with 7 bases that match TRBD2. The CDR3 is 15 amino acids. The germline gives CDR1 SGDLS, CDR2 YYNGEE. J was trimmed by 5 bases and V by 6 bases; bases with no gene match: 11. DNA of the CDR3: TGTGCCAGCACGTGGGGGGGGAACCTAAACAATGAGCAGTTCTTC. This encodes CASTWGGNLNNEQFF.

This rearrangement joins TRBV28 to TRBJ2-6, with D perhaps TRBD1 (5 bases). Deletions cut 2 bases from V and 2 bases from J, with 10 bases between. Germline loops: CDR1 MDHEN, CDR2 SYDVKM. The CDR3 length is 16 residues. CDR3 protein: CASSLEAGTGANVLTF. CDR3 DNA: TGTGCCAGCAGTTTAGAAGCAGGGACTGGGGCCAACGTCCTGACTTTC.

The chain recombines TRBV9 with TRBJ1-4; a possible D gene is TRBD1 (5 bases). The CDR3 consists of 16 residues. Germline V gene sequence: CDR1 SGDLS, CDR2 YYNGEE. V was trimmed by 4 bases and J by 4 bases, leaving 17 bases between them. CDR3 protein: CASSPRTGEFNEKLFF. CDR3 nucleotide sequence: TGTGCCAGCAGCCCCCGGACGGGGGAATTTAATGAAAAACTGTTTTTT. The full variable domain, completed using reference TRBV9 and TRBJ1-4, is DSGVTQTPKHLITATGQRVTLRCSPRSGDLSVYWYQQSLDQGLQFLIQYYNGEERAKGNILERFSAQQFPDLHSELNLSSLELGDSALYFCASSPRTGEFNEKLFFGSGTQLSVL.